This T cell receptor (beta chain) was profiled in a study of graft-versus-host responses after intestinal transplantation. Study results and limitations: Recipient marrow showed GvH clones, some seen first in ileum or blood.

With respect to this clone: What it binds is not known.

This CDR3 has 14 residues. Germline V lookup: CDR1 SGHDT, CDR2 YYEEEE. V dropped 0 bases and J dropped 9 bases, with 16 bases sitting between them. Some clones are missing from TCRdb's copy, which holds only in-frame ones; the method was immunoSEQ multiplex PCR. The data contain 98,000 or so clones, approximately 85% of them singletons. This chain uses TRBV5-6 with TRBJ2-7, with D possibly matching TRBD1 (6 bases). The sample consisted of PBMCs, taken 255 days after intestinal transplant. This clonotype was obtained from a human patient who received an intestinal transplant, so some T cells may come from the graft donor. CDR3 in amino acids: CASSLVSNRAGQYF. The DNA for the CDR3 is TGTGCCAGCAGCTTGGTATCTAACAGGGCCGGGCAGTACTTC. Using reference TRBV5-6 and TRBJ2-7 for the parts outside the CDR3, the full variable domain is DAGVTQSPTHLIKTRGQQVTLRCSPKSGHDTVSWYQQALGQGPQFIFQYYEEEERQRGNFPDRFSGHQFPNYSSELNVNALLLGDSALYLCASSLVSNRAGQYFGPGTRLTVT.